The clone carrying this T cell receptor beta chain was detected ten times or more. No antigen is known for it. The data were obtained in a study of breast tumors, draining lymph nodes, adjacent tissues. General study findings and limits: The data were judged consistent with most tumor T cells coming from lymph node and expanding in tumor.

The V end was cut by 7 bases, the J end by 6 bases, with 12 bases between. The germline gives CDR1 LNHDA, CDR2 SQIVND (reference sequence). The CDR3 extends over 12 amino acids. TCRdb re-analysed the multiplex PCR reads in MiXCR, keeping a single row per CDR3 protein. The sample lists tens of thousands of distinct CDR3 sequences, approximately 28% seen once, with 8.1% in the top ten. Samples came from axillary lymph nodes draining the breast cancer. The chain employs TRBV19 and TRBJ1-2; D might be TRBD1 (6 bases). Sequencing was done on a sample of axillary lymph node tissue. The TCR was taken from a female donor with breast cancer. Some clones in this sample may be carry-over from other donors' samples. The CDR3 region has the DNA TGTGCCAGTACCCGACAGGCGGATGGCTACACCTTC. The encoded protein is CASTRQADGYTF.